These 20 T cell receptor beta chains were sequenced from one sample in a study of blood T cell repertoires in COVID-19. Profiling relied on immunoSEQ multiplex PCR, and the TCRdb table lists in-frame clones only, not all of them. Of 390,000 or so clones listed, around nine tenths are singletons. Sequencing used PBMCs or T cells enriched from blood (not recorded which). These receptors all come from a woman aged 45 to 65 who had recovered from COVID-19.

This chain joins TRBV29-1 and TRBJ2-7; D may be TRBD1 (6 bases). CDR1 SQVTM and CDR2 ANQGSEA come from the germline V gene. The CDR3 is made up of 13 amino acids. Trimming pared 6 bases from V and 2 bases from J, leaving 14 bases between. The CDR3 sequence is CSVTGTITYEQYF. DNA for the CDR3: TGCAGCGTCACCGGGACAATCACCTACGAGCAGTACTTC.

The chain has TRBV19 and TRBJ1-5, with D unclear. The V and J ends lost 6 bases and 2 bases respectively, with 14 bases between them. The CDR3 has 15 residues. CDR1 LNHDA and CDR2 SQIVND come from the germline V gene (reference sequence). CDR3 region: CASRTGGRRNQPQHF. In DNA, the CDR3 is TGTGCCAGTAGGACCGGAGGGCGCCGCAATCAGCCCCAGCATTTT.

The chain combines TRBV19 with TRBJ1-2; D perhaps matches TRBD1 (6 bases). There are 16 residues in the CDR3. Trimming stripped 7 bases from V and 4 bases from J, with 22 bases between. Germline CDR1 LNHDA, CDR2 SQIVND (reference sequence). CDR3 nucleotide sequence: TGTGCCAGTATTTCCTTCACGGCAGGGGCTTCCTATGGCTACACCTTC. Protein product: CASISFTAGASYGYTF.

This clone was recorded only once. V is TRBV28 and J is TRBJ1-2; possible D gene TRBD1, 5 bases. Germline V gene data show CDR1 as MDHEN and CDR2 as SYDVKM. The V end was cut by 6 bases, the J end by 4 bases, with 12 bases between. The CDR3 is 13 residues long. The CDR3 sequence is CASSFPRGYGYTF. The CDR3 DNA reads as TGTGCCAGCAGCTTTCCTAGGGGCTATGGCTACACCTTC.

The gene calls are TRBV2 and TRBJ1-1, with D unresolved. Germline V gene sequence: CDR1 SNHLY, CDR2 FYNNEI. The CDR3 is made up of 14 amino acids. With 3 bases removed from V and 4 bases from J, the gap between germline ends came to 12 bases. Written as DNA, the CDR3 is TGTGCCAGCAGTGAGCGGGGAACCCCCACTGAAGCTTTCTTT. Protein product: CASSERGTPTEAFF.

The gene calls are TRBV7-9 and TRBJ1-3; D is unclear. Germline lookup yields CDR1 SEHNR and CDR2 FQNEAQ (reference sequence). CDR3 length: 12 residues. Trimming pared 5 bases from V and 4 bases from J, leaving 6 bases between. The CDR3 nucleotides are TGTGCCAGCAGCATATCGGGAAACACCATATATTTT. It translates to CASSISGNTIYF.

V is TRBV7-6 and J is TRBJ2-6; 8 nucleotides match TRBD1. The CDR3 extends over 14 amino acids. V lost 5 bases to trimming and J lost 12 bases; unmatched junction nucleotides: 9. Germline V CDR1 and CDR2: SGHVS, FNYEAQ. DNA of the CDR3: TGTGCCAGCAGCGTGCTGCAGGGGGCAGGCGTCCTGACTTTC. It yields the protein CASSVLQGAGVLTF.

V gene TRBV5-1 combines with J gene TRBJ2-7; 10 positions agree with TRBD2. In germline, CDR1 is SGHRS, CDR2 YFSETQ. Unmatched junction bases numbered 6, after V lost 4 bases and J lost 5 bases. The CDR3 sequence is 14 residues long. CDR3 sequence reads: CASSPRTSGDEQYF. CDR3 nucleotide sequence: TGCGCCAGCAGCCCCCGGACTAGCGGCGACGAGCAGTACTTC.

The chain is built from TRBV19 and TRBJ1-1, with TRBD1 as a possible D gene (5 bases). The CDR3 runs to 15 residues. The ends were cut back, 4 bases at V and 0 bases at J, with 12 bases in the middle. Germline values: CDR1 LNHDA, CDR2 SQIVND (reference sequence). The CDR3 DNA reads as TGTGCCAGTAGTAATGAGGGAGGGGTGAACACTGAAGCTTTCTTT. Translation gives CASSNEGGVNTEAFF.

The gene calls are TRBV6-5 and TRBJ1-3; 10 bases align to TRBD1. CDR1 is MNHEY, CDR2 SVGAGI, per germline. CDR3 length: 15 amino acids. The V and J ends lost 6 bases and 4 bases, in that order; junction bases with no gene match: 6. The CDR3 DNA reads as TGTGCCAGCAGCCGGACAGGGGGATTAGGAAACACCATATATTTT. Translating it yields CASSRTGGLGNTIYF.

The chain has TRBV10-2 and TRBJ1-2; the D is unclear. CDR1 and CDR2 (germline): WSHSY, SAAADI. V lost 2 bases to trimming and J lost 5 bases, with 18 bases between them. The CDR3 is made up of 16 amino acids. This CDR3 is CASSEREATLGYGYTF. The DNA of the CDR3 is TGCGCCAGCAGTGAGCGTGAGGCGACCCTTGGGTATGGCTACACCTTC.

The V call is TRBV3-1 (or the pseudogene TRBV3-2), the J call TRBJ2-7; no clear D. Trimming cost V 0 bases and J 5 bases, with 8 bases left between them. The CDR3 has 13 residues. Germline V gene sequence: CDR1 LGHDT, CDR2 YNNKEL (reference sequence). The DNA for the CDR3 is TGTGCCAGCAGCCAAGATACGGTCGACGAGCAGTACTTC. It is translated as CASSQDTVDEQYF.

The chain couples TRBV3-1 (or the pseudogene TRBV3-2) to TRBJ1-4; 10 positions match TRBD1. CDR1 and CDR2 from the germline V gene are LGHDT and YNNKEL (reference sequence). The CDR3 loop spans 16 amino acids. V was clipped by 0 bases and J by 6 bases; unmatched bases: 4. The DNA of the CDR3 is TGTGCCAGCAGCCAAGAAAGGACAGGGGGGCATGAAAAACTGTTTTTT. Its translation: CASSQERTGGHEKLFF.

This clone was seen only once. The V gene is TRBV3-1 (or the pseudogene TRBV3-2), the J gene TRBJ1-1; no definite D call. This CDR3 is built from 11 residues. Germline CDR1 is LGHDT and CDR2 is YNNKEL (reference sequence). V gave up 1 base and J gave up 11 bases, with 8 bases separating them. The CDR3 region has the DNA TGTGCCAGCAGCCAAGGCGGCTCGGCTTTCTTT. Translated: CASSQGGSAFF.

This CDR3 is CASSPGGVSSPLHF. The CDR3 nucleotides are TGTGCCAGCAGTCCAGGGGGTGTGAGCTCACCCCTCCACTTT. The chain joins TRBV27 to TRBJ1-6, with 7 bases matching TRBD1. Germline V lookup: CDR1 MNHEY, CDR2 SMNVEV (reference sequence). V was pared by 5 bases and J by 10 bases, with 8 bases of the junction left unmatched. The CDR3 is 14 residues long.

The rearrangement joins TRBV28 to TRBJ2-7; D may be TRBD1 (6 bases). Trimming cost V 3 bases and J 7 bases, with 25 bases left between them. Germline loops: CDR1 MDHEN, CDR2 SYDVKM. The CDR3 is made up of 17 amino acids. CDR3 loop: CASSLGRYGTPSGEQYF. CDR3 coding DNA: TGTGCCAGCAGTTTGGGTCGGTACGGGACACCCTCGGGTGAGCAGTACTTC.

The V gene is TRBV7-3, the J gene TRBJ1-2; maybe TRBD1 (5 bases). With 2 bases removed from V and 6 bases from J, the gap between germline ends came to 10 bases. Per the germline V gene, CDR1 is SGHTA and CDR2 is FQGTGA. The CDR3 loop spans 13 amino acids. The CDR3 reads CASSLQGGDGYTF. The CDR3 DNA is TGTGCCAGCAGCTTACAGGGTGGTGATGGCTACACCTTC.

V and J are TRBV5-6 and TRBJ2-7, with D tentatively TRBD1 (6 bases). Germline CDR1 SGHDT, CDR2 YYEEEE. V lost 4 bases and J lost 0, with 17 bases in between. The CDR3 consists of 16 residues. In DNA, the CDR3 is TGTGCCAGCAGCCGAATGACAGGAGCCCTCTCCTACGAGCAGTACTTC. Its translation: CASSRMTGALSYEQYF. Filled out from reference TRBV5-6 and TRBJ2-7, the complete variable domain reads DAGVTQSPTHLIKTRGQQVTLRCSPKSGHDTVSWYQQALGQGPQFIFQYYEEEERQRGNFPDRFSGHQFPNYSSELNVNALLLGDSALYLCASSRMTGALSYEQYFGPGTRLTVT.

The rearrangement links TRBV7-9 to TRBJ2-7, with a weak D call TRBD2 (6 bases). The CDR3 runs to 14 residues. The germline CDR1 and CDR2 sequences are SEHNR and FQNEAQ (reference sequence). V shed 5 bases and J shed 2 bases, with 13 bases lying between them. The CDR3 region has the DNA TGTGCCAGCAGCACACCCGGGAGAGCCTACGAGCAGTACTTC. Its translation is CASSTPGRAYEQYF. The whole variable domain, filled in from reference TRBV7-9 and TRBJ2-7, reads DTGVSQNPRHKITKRGQNVTFRCDPISEHNRLYWYRQTLGQGPEFLTYFQNEAQLEKSRLLSDRFSAERPKGSFSTLEIQRTEQGDSAMYLCASSTPGRAYEQYFGPGTRLTVT.

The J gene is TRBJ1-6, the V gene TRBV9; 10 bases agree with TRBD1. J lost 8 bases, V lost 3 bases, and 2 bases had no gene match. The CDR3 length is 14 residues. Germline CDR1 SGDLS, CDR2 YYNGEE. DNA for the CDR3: TGTGCCAGCAGCGGGGGGACAGGGGATTCACCCCTCCACTTT. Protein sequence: CASSGGTGDSPLHF.